The clone carrying this T cell receptor (beta chain) was picked up a small number of times. Its antigen is undetermined. CDR3 length: 11 residues. Trimming took 2 bases from V and 6 from J, leaving 4 bases between them. Germline CDR1 and CDR2: MGHDK and SYGVNS. The data derive from a study of cytotoxic CD8 clonotypes in ibrutinib-treated CLL. General study findings and limits: Patients showed higher baseline clonality than age-matched healthy donors, and it tracked circulating CD8+ T-cell counts. Collection times varied between progressing and sustained-remission patients.

Target depth was 1 in 200,000 to 1 in 1 million T cells, about 10x per clonotype. Profiled with immunoSEQ multiplex PCR; TCRdb holds only in-frame clones, not every one. Here the sample spans about 140,000 clones, 70% to 80% being singletons. The origin of this receptor is a human donor with chronic lymphocytic leukemia. This chain links TRBV25-1 with TRBJ2-5; the D is unclear. Sequencing was performed on PBMCs, taken after 12 months of ibrutinib treatment. The CDR3 here is CASSEMKTQYF. CDR3 DNA: TGTGCCAGCAGTGAAATGAAGACCCAGTACTTC.